This T cell receptor (beta chain) comes out of a study of T cell responses to AZD1222 COVID-19 vaccine. The repertoire was sequenced with immunoSEQ multiplex PCR; TCRdb's copy has only in-frame clones and lacks some. The sample contains fewer than 100,000 clones, approximately 81% of which appear only once. On this clone itself: Its antigen is not identified.

General observations from the study: Sampling that yielded the repertoires occurred only after the peak T cell response. Regions 160-218 and 743-854 dominated among vaccine-associated CD4 TCRs spanning spike. White British ancestry dominated among donors, who included more females, and clonal diversity was possibly underestimated.

The V and J ends lost 5 bases and 1 base respectively, with 12 bases between them. The CDR3 is 14 residues long. Germline V gene sequence: CDR1 MDHEN, CDR2 SYDVKM. This chain links TRBV28 with TRBJ2-7; D is undetermined. Sequenced material: peripheral blood, taken on day 0 of AZD1222 vaccination. The sequence came from an adult in good health. The CDR3 region is CASSRNLPSYEQYF. In DNA, the CDR3 is TGTGCCAGCAGTCGGAATTTACCGTCCTACGAGCAGTACTTC.